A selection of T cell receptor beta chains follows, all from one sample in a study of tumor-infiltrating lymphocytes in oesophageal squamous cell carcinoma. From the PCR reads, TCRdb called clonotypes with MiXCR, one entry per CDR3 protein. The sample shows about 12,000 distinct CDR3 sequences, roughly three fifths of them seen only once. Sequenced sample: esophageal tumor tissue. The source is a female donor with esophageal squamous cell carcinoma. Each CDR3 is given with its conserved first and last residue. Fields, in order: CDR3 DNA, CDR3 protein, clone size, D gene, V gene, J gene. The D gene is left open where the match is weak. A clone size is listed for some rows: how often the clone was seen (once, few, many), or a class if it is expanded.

TGTGCCAGCAGTTACCAGGGGATGGGGACTGAAGCTTTCTTT	CASSYQGMGTEAFF	many	.	TRBV6-6	TRBJ1-1
TGTGCCAGCACCCCCTCGAACACCGGGGAGCTGTTTTTT	CASTPSNTGELFF	.	.	TRBV7-2	TRBJ2-2
TGTGCCAGTTCCCGCGGGGCTAGCACAGATACGCAGTATTTT	CASSRGASTDTQYF	few	.	TRBV7-2	TRBJ2-3
TGTGCCAGCAGTTTTCGTGGACAGGGAGAGACCCAGTACTTC	CASSFRGQGETQYF	few	TRBD1	TRBV7-3	TRBJ2-5
TGTGCCAGCAGCTTCGGTGGGGGAACCTACAATGAGCAGTTCTTC	CASSFGGGTYNEQFF	.	.	TRBV7-3	TRBJ2-1
TGTGCCAGCAGCTTAGGGTACTCCTACGAGCAGTACTTC	CASSLGYSYEQYF	.	.	TRBV7-2	TRBJ2-7
TGTGCCACTATCCCCCTGGGACAGGGGTACACTGAAGCTTTCTTT	CATIPLGQGYTEAFF	many	TRBD1	TRBV19	TRBJ1-1
TGTGCCAGCTCACCGTTAGGGACAGATACGCAGTATTTT	CASSPLGTDTQYF	many	.	TRBV18	TRBJ2-3
TGTGCCAGCAGCTTAGAGTATCCAGATACGCAGTATTTT	CASSLEYPDTQYF	.	.	TRBV7-6	TRBJ2-3
TGTGCCAGTAGTATTGGGTCCCAGGGCTATCACGAGCAGTACTTC	CASSIGSQGYHEQYF	.	.	TRBV19	TRBJ2-7
TGTGCCAGCAGCCTGTACCAAGAGACCCAGTACTTC	CASSLYQETQYF	.	.	TRBV3-1	TRBJ2-5
TGTGCCAGCAGTTTAAAGGGGGTCCTGGACACCGGGGAGCTGTTTTTT	CASSLKGVLDTGELFF	few	.	TRBV2	TRBJ2-2
TGTGCCAGCAGCATAGCGGGAGGTGGAGAGACCCAGTACTTC	CASSIAGGGETQYF	.	TRBD2	TRBV7-6	TRBJ2-5
TGTGCCAGCAGCTTATCCATAGCGGGAGGGCATGGGGAGACCCAGTACTTC	CASSLSIAGGHGETQYF	.	TRBD2	TRBV7-6	TRBJ2-5
TGTGCTAGCAGCACAGACAGGTCTCCGGACACTGAAGCTTTCTTT	CASSTDRSPDTEAFF	.	.	TRBV7-9	TRBJ1-1
TGTGCCAGCAGCTTAGGTGATAAGCGGGCCAACGTCCTGACTTTC	CASSLGDKRANVLTF	.	.	TRBV11-3	TRBJ2-6
TGTGCCAGCAGCGTACAGGGTGGGTATGGCTACACCTTC	CASSVQGGYGYTF	.	.	TRBV11-2	TRBJ1-2
TGTGCCAGCAGCGCCTCGTCAGGGGGAGGAAACTATGGCTACACCTTC	CASSASSGGGNYGYTF	few	TRBD1	TRBV7-2	TRBJ1-2
TGTGCCAGCAGCTTAAAGGGGAACACTGAAGCTTTCTTT	CASSLKGNTEAFF	.	.	TRBV11-2	TRBJ1-1
TGTGCCAGCAGCTCAGGACAGCCTTCCTACGAGCAGTACTTC	CASSSGQPSYEQYF	many	.	TRBV6-1	TRBJ2-7
TGTGCCATCGGATCTGTGCAGGGTTGGGTTAGCACAGATACGCAGTATTTT	CAIGSVQGWVSTDTQYF	many	.	TRBV10-3	TRBJ2-3
TGCGCCAGCAGCTTGACAGGGGGAGGGACTAGCGGGAGAAATGAGCAGTTCTTC	CASSLTGGGTSGRNEQFF	many	TRBD2	TRBV5-1	TRBJ2-1
TGTGCCAGCAGCCCCCATCCCCGCGGGAGTAGCAATGAGCAGTTCTTC	CASSPHPRGSSNEQFF	.	TRBD2	TRBV12-3/TRBV12-4	TRBJ2-1